This T cell receptor (beta chain) is from a study of early T cells in non-severe SARS-CoV-2 infection. Study as a whole: Unsorted whole-blood RNA was sequenced in bulk, leaving chains unpaired.

Study-level points and caveats: Matching against VDJdb likely underestimated virus-specific expansions, favoring anti-spike CD8.

Unique molecular identifier tags were affixed to discrete cDNA molecules. TCRdb itself ran the 5' RACE reads through MiXCR, one entry per CDR3 protein. This sample has tens of thousands of distinct CDR3 sequences, with 9% to 15% found just once. Trimming shortened V by 4 bases and J by 2 bases, and 15 bases separated the two germline ends. This CDR3 has 17 residues. The germline V gene encodes CDR1 ENHRY and CDR2 SYGVKD. This clonotype was detected ten times or more. Its cognate antigen is unknown. This sequence joins TRBV10-3 and TRBJ1-6; D might be TRBD1 (5 bases). Sequenced: whole blood. The receptor was derived from an adult who was a healthcare worker with PCR-confirmed SARS-CoV-2 infection or an uninfected control (not recorded which). CDR3 sequence reads: CAISVTDSLTYNSPLHF. CDR3 DNA: TGTGCCATCAGTGTCACCGACAGTTTAACCTATAATTCACCCCTCCACTTT.